This is a list of T cell receptor beta chains from one sample in a study of STAT5B mutations in CD4+ large granular lymphocyte leukemia. Libraries were prepared by immunoSEQ multiplex PCR; TCRdb keeps only in-frame clonotypes and omits some of them. The table records roughly 34,000 clones, 81% of them present only once. The material sequenced was CD4+ T cells from blood buffy coats. The source is a human donor in good health. Each CDR3 is given with its conserved first and last residue. A D gene is named only where the DNA matches it firmly. Rows may omit the clone size; those that give it use once, few, many or a size class.

v_gene	j_gene	d_gene	abundance	CDR3aa	CDR3nt
TRBV18	TRBJ2-2	TRBD2	.	CASSEREVDTGELFF	TGTGCCAGCTCAGAGCGGGAGGTCGACACCGGGGAGCTGTTTTTT
TRBV4-3	TRBJ2-1	.	.	CASSQSYEQFF	TGCGCCAGCAGCCAAAGCTATGAGCAGTTCTTC
TRBV9	TRBJ2-5	.	.	CASSVEASQETQYF	TGTGCCAGCAGCGTAGAGGCGAGTCAAGAGACCCAGTACTTC
TRBV28	TRBJ1-5	TRBD1	few	CASSPQGAGNQPQHF	TGTGCCAGCAGTCCTCAGGGGGCCGGCAATCAGCCCCAGCATTTT
TRBV19	TRBJ2-7	TRBD1	few	CASRQGRSYEQYF	TGTGCCAGCAGACAGGGGAGGTCCTACGAGCAGTACTTC
TRBV19	TRBJ1-4	.	.	CATTGGGADEKLFF	TGTGCCACAACTGGGGGGGGCGCAGATGAAAAACTGTTTTTT
TRBV18	TRBJ1-4	.	.	CASSPREEKGEKLFF	TGTGCCAGCTCACCACGCGAGGAGAAAGGAGAAAAACTGTTTTTT
TRBV7-9	TRBJ1-2	TRBD1	.	CASSPLGGKYGYTF	TGTGCCAGCAGCCCCCTAGGGGGCAAGTATGGCTACACCTTC
TRBV7-8	TRBJ1-2	.	.	CATTAGATNYGGYTF	TGTGCCACCACTGCAGGGGCGACTAACTATGGCGGCTACACCTTC
TRBV7-9	TRBJ1-4	.	.	CASSLGTATNEKLFF	TGTGCCAGCAGCTTAGGGACAGCAACTAATGAAAAACTGTTTTTT
TRBV19	TRBJ2-2	.	.	CASSTSAANTGELFF	TGTGCCAGTAGTACTAGCGCAGCGAACACCGGGGAGCTGTTTTTT
TRBV5-8	TRBJ2-3	TRBD2	.	CASSPSLPTSGRLADTQYF	TGTGCCAGCAGCCCCAGCCTCCCTACTAGCGGGAGGTTAGCAGATACGCAGTATTTT
TRBV2	TRBJ2-5	.	.	CASSRQPQETQYF	TGTGCCAGCAGTCGACAGCCTCAAGAGACCCAGTACTTC
TRBV28	TRBJ1-5	.	.	CASRRQNSNQPQHF	TGTGCCAGCAGAAGACAGAATAGCAATCAGCCCCAGCATTTT
TRBV11-2	TRBJ2-1	.	.	CASSLDLSGPSSYNEQFF	TGTGCCAGCAGCTTAGATTTAAGCGGGCCGAGCTCCTACAATGAGCAGTTCTTC
TRBV2	TRBJ2-7	.	.	CASSTEYEQYF	TGTGCCAGCAGTACTGAATACGAGCAGTACTTC
TRBV7-2	TRBJ2-3	TRBD2	.	CASGPSSGSADTQYF	TGTGCCAGCGGACCGAGCAGCGGGAGTGCAGATACGCAGTATTTT
TRBV7-2	TRBJ2-5	.	once	CASSLGTFDGETQYF	TGTGCCAGCAGCCTCGGGACTTTTGACGGGGAGACCCAGTACTTC
TRBV19	TRBJ2-1	TRBD2	.	CASSIGAGGYSSYNEQFF	TGTGCCAGTAGTATAGGGGCGGGAGGGTACAGCTCCTACAATGAGCAGTTCTTC
TRBV5-6	TRBJ2-7	.	.	CASSLGDEQYF	TGTGCCAGCAGCCTCGGGGACGAGCAGTACTTC
TRBV7-9	TRBJ2-7	.	few	CASSLAGLLYEQYF	TGTGCCAGCAGCTTAGCGGGTCTCCTCTACGAGCAGTACTTC
TRBV7-6	TRBJ2-7	.	.	CASSLTAGSEQYF	TGTGCCAGCAGCTTAACGGCGGGCTCCGAGCAGTACTTC
TRBV6-5	TRBJ2-1	TRBD2	.	CASSFTSGPSYNEQFF	TGTGCCAGCAGTTTTACTAGCGGGCCTTCCTACAATGAGCAGTTCTTC
TRBV10-1	TRBJ2-1	TRBD2	.	CASSRGGYNEQFF	TGCGCCAGCAGTCGGGGGGGTTACAATGAGCAGTTCTTC
TRBV7-3	TRBJ2-1	TRBD2	once	CASSLPRGSTNEQFF	TGTGCCAGCAGCTTACCTCGCGGGAGTACGAATGAGCAGTTCTTC
TRBV11-3	TRBJ2-2	.	.	CASSQTKSGELFF	TGTGCCAGCAGCCAAACTAAATCCGGGGAGCTGTTTTTT
TRBV28	TRBJ2-3	TRBD2	.	CASSLAGGNTDTQYF	TGTGCCAGCAGTCTAGCGGGGGGAAACACAGATACGCAGTATTTT
TRBV2	TRBJ2-1	TRBD2	.	CASTPGRELYNEQFF	TGTGCCAGCACCCCTGGGCGGGAGCTCTACAATGAGCAGTTCTTC
TRBV5-1	TRBJ2-2	TRBD2	.	CASSLVAGSTGELFF	TGCGCCAGCAGCTTAGTAGCGGGGAGCACCGGGGAGCTGTTTTTT
TRBV11-1	TRBJ2-5	TRBD1	.	CASSFTGDETQYF	TGTGCCAGCAGCTTTACAGGGGACGAGACCCAGTACTTC
TRBV18	TRBJ2-5	.	.	CASSPPMGANGAETQYF	TGTGCCAGCTCACCACCGATGGGGGCGAACGGAGCAGAGACCCAGTACTTC
TRBV28	TRBJ1-2	.	.	CASSSGVWGAYGYTF	TGTGCCAGCAGCAGCGGGGTGTGGGGTGCCTATGGCTACACCTTC
TRBV18	TRBJ2-1	TRBD2	.	CASSPPPAGAGNEQFF	TGTGCCAGCTCACCACCCCCAGCGGGAGCAGGGAATGAGCAGTTCTTC
TRBV28	TRBJ2-7	TRBD1	.	CASSLRGTGASYEQYF	TGTGCCAGCAGTTTAAGGGGGACAGGGGCGTCCTACGAGCAGTACTTC
TRBV2	TRBJ2-7	.	once	CASSEGTYGEQYF	TGTGCCAGCAGTGAGGGGACGTACGGCGAGCAGTACTTC
TRBV30	TRBJ1-2	.	.	CAWTAGGEWGYTF	TGTGCCTGGACGGCAGGAGGGGAGTGGGGCTACACCTTC
TRBV28	TRBJ2-5	.	.	CASSSHHRLQETQYF	TGTGCCAGCAGTTCCCATCACAGGTTACAAGAGACCCAGTACTTC
TRBV6-6	TRBJ2-2	.	.	CASSYSTVTGELFF	TGTGCCAGCAGTTACTCCACTGTTACCGGGGAGCTGTTTTTT
TRBV5-1	TRBJ2-7	TRBD2	.	CASRLREGLYEQYF	TGCGCCAGCAGACTGCGGGAGGGGCTCTACGAGCAGTACTTC
TRBV2	TRBJ1-5	.	few	CASSDRDSNQPQHF	TGTGCCAGCAGTGACCGGGACAGCAATCAGCCCCAGCATTTT
TRBV25-1	TRBJ2-2	.	.	CASSEPQGRGETGELFF	TGTGCCAGCAGTGAACCCCAAGGCAGGGGAGAGACCGGGGAGCTGTTTTTT
TRBV28	TRBJ2-7	.	.	CASSVYSYEQYF	TGTGCCAGCAGTGTTTACTCCTACGAGCAGTACTTC
TRBV4-2	TRBJ2-1	TRBD2	.	CASSDKRAGEYNGEQFF	TGTGCCAGCAGCGATAAGAGGGCGGGAGAGTACAATGGTGAGCAGTTCTTC
TRBV5-8	TRBJ2-1	.	.	CASSLGQGFYNEQFF	TGTGCCAGCAGCTTGGGGCAGGGGTTCTACAATGAGCAGTTCTTC
TRBV2	TRBJ2-5	TRBD2	.	CASSRLAGDGETQYF	TGTGCCAGCAGTCGACTAGCGGGAGACGGAGAGACCCAGTACTTC
TRBV5-1	TRBJ2-1	.	.	CASSLHRGTSGAYNEQFF	TGCGCCAGCAGCTTGCACAGGGGAACTAGCGGAGCCTACAATGAGCAGTTCTTC
TRBV27	TRBJ2-7	TRBD2	.	CASSSGAYEQYF	TGTGCCTCCTCTAGCGGAGCCTACGAGCAGTACTTC
TRBV7-2	TRBJ2-2	.	.	CASSPDPANTGELFF	TGTGCCAGCAGCCCGGACCCAGCGAACACCGGGGAGCTGTTTTTT
TRBV27	TRBJ1-1	.	.	CASSLWEAATEAFF	TGTGCCAGCAGTTTGTGGGAGGCGGCCACTGAAGCTTTCTTT
TRBV30	TRBJ1-5	.	.	CAWRKQDNQPQHF	TGTGCCTGGAGAAAACAGGACAATCAGCCCCAGCATTTT
TRBV7-9	TRBJ1-1	.	.	CASSLRGKDSNTEAFF	TGTGCCAGCAGCCTCCGAGGTAAGGACAGCAACACTGAAGCTTTCTTT
TRBV21-1	TRBJ2-2	.	.	CASGPKGGRNNTGELFF	TGTGCCAGCGGCCCCAAGGGGGGCCGGAACAACACCGGGGAGCTGTTTTTT
TRBV12-1	TRBJ2-3	.	.	CASSTPAGTSGRITDTQYF	TGTGCCAGCAGCACTCCGGCCGGGACTAGCGGGAGGATCACAGATACGCAGTATTTT
TRBV15	TRBJ2-1	.	.	CATRGRGLETYYNEQFF	TGTGCCACCAGGGGGCGCGGGCTCGAGACTTACTACAATGAGCAGTTCTTC
TRBV28	TRBJ2-7	.	.	CASSRTFGPYEQYF	TGTGCCAGCAGCCGCACCTTCGGGCCCTACGAGCAGTACTTC
TRBV27	TRBJ2-7	.	.	CASSPRQGSYEQYF	TGTGCCAGCAGTCCCAGACAAGGTTCCTACGAGCAGTACTTC